This passage covers 21 T cell receptor beta chains from one sample sequenced in a study of blood T cell repertoires in COVID-19. Profiling relied on immunoSEQ multiplex PCR, and the TCRdb table lists in-frame clones only, not all of them. The table lists roughly 330,000 clones, about nine tenths of them singletons, with more than 9% in the top ten. What was sequenced was PBMCs or T cells enriched from blood (not recorded which). The receptors come from a woman aged 18-35 years who had recovered from COVID-19.

The chain combines TRBV7-2 with TRBJ1-6, with D uncertain. From germline, CDR1 is SGHTA and CDR2 FQGNSA. There are 16 residues in the CDR3. Trimming took off 2 bases at V and 6 bases at J, with 14 bases between the two ends. The DNA for the CDR3 is TGTGCCAGCAGCTTAAACCAAGGACTCCTTAATTCACCCCTCCACTTT. Protein: CASSLNQGLLNSPLHF. Full variable domain (remainder filled in from reference TRBV7-2 and TRBJ1-6): GAGVSQSPSNKVTEKGKDVELRCDPISGHTALYWYRQSLGQGLEFLIYFQGNSAPDKSGLPSDRFSAERTGGSVSTLTIQRTQQEDSAVYLCASSLNQGLLNSPLHFGNGTRLTVT.

The V call is TRBV19, the J call TRBJ1-1, with D unresolved. The CDR3 has 12 residues. V lost 4 bases and J 7 bases, leaving 10 bases between the germline ends. The germline V gene encodes CDR1 LNHDA and CDR2 SQIVND (reference sequence). Written as DNA, the CDR3 is TGTGCCAGTAGTACCCGATCAGGTGAAGCTTTCTTT. The encoded protein is CASSTRSGEAFF.

The V call is TRBV4-1, the J call TRBJ1-2; TRBD1 aligns across 9 bases. The length of the CDR3 is 13 residues. Germline values: CDR1 MGHRA, CDR2 YSYEKL. V was clipped by 4 bases and J by 7 bases; unmatched bases: 4. The CDR3 reads CASSLDRGSGYTF. DNA of the CDR3: TGCGCCAGCAGCCTGGACAGGGGCTCTGGCTACACCTTC.

The chain couples TRBV25-1 to TRBJ1-2, with TRBD1 matching 8 bases. There are 14 residues in the CDR3. Germline values: CDR1 MGHDK, CDR2 SYGVNS. Unmatched junction bases numbered 2, after V lost 5 bases and J lost 0 bases. CDR3: CASSRQGTNYGYTF. CDR3 sequence (DNA): TGTGCCAGCAGTCGACAGGGGACTAACTATGGCTACACCTTC.

CDR3 sequence reads: CASAPGTSRADTQYF. Written as DNA, the CDR3 is TGTGCCAGCGCCCCCGGGACTTCGAGAGCCGATACGCAGTATTTT. The V and J genes are TRBV27 and TRBJ2-3, with D tentatively TRBD2 (6 bases). Germline lookup yields CDR1 MNHEY and CDR2 SMNVEV (reference sequence). The length of the CDR3 is 15 residues. Deletions cut 8 bases from V and 6 bases from J, with 21 bases between.

The chain uses TRBV28 and TRBJ2-5, with TRBD2 matching over 7 bases. The ends lost 5 bases at V and 1 base at J; junction bases unmatched: 1. Germline V lookup: CDR1 MDHEN, CDR2 SYDVKM. The CDR3 consists of 13 residues. The CDR3 is CASSPSGQETQYF. CDR3 DNA: TGTGCCAGCAGTCCTAGCGGCCAAGAGACCCAGTACTTC. The full variable domain, rest sourced from reference TRBV28 and TRBJ2-5, is DVKVTQSSRYLVKRTGEKVFLECVQDMDHENMFWYRQDPGLGLRLIYFSYDVKMKEKGDIPEGYSVSREKKERFSLILESASTNQTSMYLCASSPSGQETQYFGPGTRLLVL.

CDR3 nucleotides: TGTGCCAGCAGCCAAGAGACTAGGGTGGGGGCCAACGTCCTGACTTTC. It yields the protein CASSQETRVGANVLTF. V gene TRBV3-1 (or the pseudogene TRBV3-2) combines with J gene TRBJ2-6; a weak D match, TRBD2 (6 bases). The CDR3 has 16 amino acids. Germline lookup yields CDR1 LGHDT and CDR2 YNNKEL (reference sequence). With 0 bases removed from V and 4 bases from J, the gap between germline ends came to 10 bases.

The CDR3 DNA sequence: TGTGCCAGCAGTTTATTCGGGGGGAACACCGGGGAGCTGTTTTTT. Translation gives CASSLFGGNTGELFF. The rearrangement uses TRBV27 and TRBJ2-2, with D tentatively TRBD2 (6 bases). V lost 1 base and J 1 base, leaving 7 bases between the germline ends. CDR1 is MNHEY and CDR2 is SMNVEV in the germline V gene (reference sequence). The CDR3 is 15 residues long.

This clone has a handful of counts. Distinct nucleotide sequences in the sample also encode this CDR3. This sequence joins TRBV2 and TRBJ2-6; maybe TRBD2 (5 bases). V was trimmed by 3 bases and J by 2 bases, leaving 5 bases between them. CDR1 and CDR2 (germline): SNHLY, FYNNEI. This CDR3 is 14 amino acids long. CDR3 sequence (DNA): TGTGCCAGCAGTGAGAGGGCTGGGGCCAACGTCCTGACTTTC. Its protein is CASSERAGANVLTF.

This sequence joins TRBV3-1 (or the pseudogene TRBV3-2) and TRBJ2-7, with 7 bases that match TRBD1. This CDR3 region has 13 residues. Germline V lookup: CDR1 LGHDT, CDR2 YNNKEL (reference sequence). Trimming removed 4 bases from V and 3 bases from J; junction bases left unmatched: 3. The DNA of the CDR3 is TGTGCCAGCAGCCTAGACAGGGTCTACGAGCAGTACTTC. It codes for CASSLDRVYEQYF.

This clone was seen just once. The rearrangement uses TRBV25-1 and TRBJ1-2; D may be TRBD1 (5 bases). Germline V gives CDR1 MGHDK, CDR2 SYGVNS. This CDR3 is 14 amino acids long. V lost 6 bases and J 8 bases, leaving 19 bases between the germline ends. In DNA form, the CDR3 reads TGTGCCAGCAGGGCGGACACCCCTTATCCGGGCTACACCTTC. Its translation is CASRADTPYPGYTF.

This rearrangement joins TRBV24-1 to TRBJ1-4; TRBD1 matches 11 bases. The length of the CDR3 is 15 residues. With 9 bases clipped from V and 5 bases from J, the junction kept 7 bases outside the gene matches. Germline V CDR1 and CDR2: KGHDR, SFDVKD. The DNA for the CDR3 is TGTGCCACCGGAGGCCGGGACAGGGGGAATGAAAAACTGTTTTTT. This sequence encodes CATGGRDRGNEKLFF.

The sample holds a few counts of this clone. V is TRBV5-1 and J is TRBJ1-1; D may be TRBD1 (6 bases). Germline CDR1 and CDR2: SGHRS and YFSETQ. V shed 4 bases and J shed 4 bases, with 17 bases lying between them. The length of the CDR3 is 15 residues. CDR3 coding DNA: TGCGCCAGCAGCCCCAGGACAGATAGTAGCACTGAAGCTTTCTTT. This encodes CASSPRTDSSTEAFF. Variable domain in full (rest from reference TRBV5-1 and TRBJ1-1): KAGVTQTPRYLIKTRGQQVTLSCSPISGHRSVSWYQQTPGQGLQFLFEYFSETQRNKGNFPGRFSGRQFSNSRSEMNVSTLELGDSALYLCASSPRTDSSTEAFFGQGTRLTVV.

This sequence joins TRBV21-1 and TRBJ2-3; the D call of TRBD2 is as the table states it, not checked on the DNA. TRBV21-1 is designated a pseudogene. The CDR3 spans 19 residues. The CDR3 DNA follows: TGTGCCAGCAGCATATGGGGACTAGCGGGAGGCTTTCCCCGCGATACGCAGTATTTT. Translated, it gives CASSIWGLAGGFPRDTQYF.

This clone was counted once. The rearrangement links TRBV5-8 to TRBJ1-6; the match to TRBD1 covers 11 bases. Per germline, CDR1 SGHTS and CDR2 YDEGEE. There are 15 residues in the CDR3. V lost 4 bases and J lost 7; bases outside the gene matches: 4. DNA for the CDR3: TGTGCCAGCAGCACCGGGACAGGGGGAAATTCACCCCTCCACTTT. Amino acids: CASSTGTGGNSPLHF.

This chain joins TRBV29-1 and TRBJ1-1; 9 bases align to TRBD1. J gave up 5 bases and V 5 bases, and 9 bases lay outside the gene matches. The CDR3 runs to 14 residues. Germline V gene lookup returns CDR1 SQVTM and CDR2 ANQGSEA. The CDR3 nucleotides read TGCAGCGTTTTCCTACAGGGGGCGCAAACTGAAGCTTTCTTT. Translation: CSVFLQGAQTEAFF.

This clone appeared a few times. The CDR3 nucleotides read TGTGCCAGTAGTACCGGGACTAGCGGGAGCTATGAGCAGTTCTTC. Residues: CASSTGTSGSYEQFF. This chain uses TRBV19 with TRBJ2-1; 14 bases are shared with TRBD2. This CDR3 spans 15 amino acids. V shed 4 bases, J shed 8 bases, and the junction held 4 bases outside the gene matches. Germline-derived CDR1 and CDR2 are LNHDA and SQIVND (reference sequence).

This clone was counted once. This chain joins TRBV2 and TRBJ2-7, with a weak D call TRBD2 (5 bases). The ends were cut back, 3 bases at V and 2 bases at J, with 8 bases in the middle. The germline V gene encodes CDR1 SNHLY and CDR2 FYNNEI. This CDR3 has 13 residues. Here the CDR3 DNA reads TGTGCCAGCAGTGAGTGGAGGCCCTACGAGCAGTACTTC. Translation: CASSEWRPYEQYF. The entire variable domain, with the rest obtained from reference TRBV2 and TRBJ2-7, is as follows: EPEVTQTPSHQVTQMGQEVILRCVPISNHLYFYWYRQILGQKVEFLVSFYNNEISEKSEIFDDQFSVERPDGSNFTLKIRSTKLEDSAMYFCASSEWRPYEQYFGPGTRLTVT.

Here the CDR3 reads CAWTTGKISYEQYF. CDR3 DNA: TGTGCCTGGACGACAGGGAAAATAAGCTACGAGCAGTACTTC. The genes are TRBV30 and TRBJ2-7, with TRBD1 matching over 7 bases. Germline V gene lookup returns CDR1 GTSNPN and CDR2 SVGIG (reference sequence). Trimming at V came to 4 bases and at J to 3 bases, leaving 9 bases not matched to a gene. The CDR3 sequence is 14 residues long. The full variable domain, with the rest looked up from reference TRBV30 and TRBJ2-7, is SQTIHQWPATLVQPVGSPLSLECTVEGTSNPNLYWYRQAAGRGLQLLFYSVGIGQISSEVPQNLSASRPQDRQFILSSKKLLLSDSGFYLCAWTTGKISYEQYFGPGTRLTVT.

The rearrangement joins TRBV9 to TRBJ2-1, with TRBD1 matching over 10 bases. V was clipped by 7 bases and J by 7 bases; unmatched bases: 14. The germline CDR1 and CDR2 sequences are SGDLS and YYNGEE. The CDR3 runs 16 residues. CDR3 DNA: TGTGCCAGCTCCGGAACCCGGGACAGGGGCGAGAATGAGCAGTTCTTC. As protein: CASSGTRDRGENEQFF.

This chain connects TRBV7-9 to TRBJ1-2; D is undetermined. Germline lookup yields CDR1 SEHNR and CDR2 FQNEAQ (reference sequence). CDR3 size: 13 residues. Trimming cost V 7 bases and J 8 bases, with 17 bases left between them. The CDR3 nucleotides are TGTGCCAGCACGTCGCGGGTCGGCGGAGGCTACACCTTC. This encodes CASTSRVGGGYTF.